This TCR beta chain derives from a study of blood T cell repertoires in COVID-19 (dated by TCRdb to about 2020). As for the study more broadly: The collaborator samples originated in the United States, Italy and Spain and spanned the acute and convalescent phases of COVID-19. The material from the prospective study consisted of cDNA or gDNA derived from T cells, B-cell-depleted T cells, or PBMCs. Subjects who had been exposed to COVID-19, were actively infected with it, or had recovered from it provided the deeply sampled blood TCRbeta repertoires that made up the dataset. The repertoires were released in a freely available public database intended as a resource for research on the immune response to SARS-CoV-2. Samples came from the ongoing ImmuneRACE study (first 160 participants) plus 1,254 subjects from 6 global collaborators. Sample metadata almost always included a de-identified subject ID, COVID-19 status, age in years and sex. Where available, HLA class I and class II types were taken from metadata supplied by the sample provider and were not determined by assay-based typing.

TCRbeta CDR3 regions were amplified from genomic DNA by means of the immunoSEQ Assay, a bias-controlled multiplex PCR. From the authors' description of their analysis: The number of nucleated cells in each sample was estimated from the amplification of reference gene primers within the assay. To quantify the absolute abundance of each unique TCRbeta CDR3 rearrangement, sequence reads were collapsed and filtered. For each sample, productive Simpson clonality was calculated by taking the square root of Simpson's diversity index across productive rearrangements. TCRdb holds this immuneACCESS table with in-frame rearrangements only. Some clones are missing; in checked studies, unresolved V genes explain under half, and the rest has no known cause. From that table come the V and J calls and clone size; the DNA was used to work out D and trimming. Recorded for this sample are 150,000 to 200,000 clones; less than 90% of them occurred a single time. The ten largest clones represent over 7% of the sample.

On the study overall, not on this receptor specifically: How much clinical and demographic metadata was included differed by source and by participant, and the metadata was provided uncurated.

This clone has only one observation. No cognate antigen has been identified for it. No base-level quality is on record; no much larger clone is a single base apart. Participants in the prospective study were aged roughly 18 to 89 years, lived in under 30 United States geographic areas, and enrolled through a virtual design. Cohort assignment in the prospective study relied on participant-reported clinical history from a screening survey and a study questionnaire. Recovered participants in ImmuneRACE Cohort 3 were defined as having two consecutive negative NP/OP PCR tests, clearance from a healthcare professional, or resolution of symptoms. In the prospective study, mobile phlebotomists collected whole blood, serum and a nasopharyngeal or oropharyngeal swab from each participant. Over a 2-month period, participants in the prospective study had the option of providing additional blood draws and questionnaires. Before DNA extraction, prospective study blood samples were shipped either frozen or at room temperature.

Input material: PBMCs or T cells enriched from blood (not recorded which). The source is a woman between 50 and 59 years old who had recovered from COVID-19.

In nucleotides, the sequence is TGTGCCAGTAGTATTGAGGGTTCACCCCTCCACTTT. This encodes CASSIEGSPLHF. The chain was built from TRBV19 and TRBJ1-6, with the D gene not clear enough to name. CDR1 LNHDA and CDR2 SQIVND are derived from the germline V gene (reference sequence). CDR3 length: 12 amino acids, cysteine to phenylalanine. Only the CDR3 region is kept as DNA, spanning 36 bases read in frame from base 1. The germline ends are 6 bases apart after V is trimmed by 3 bases and J by 9 bases. Extended through the reference TRBV19 and TRBJ1-6 proteins, this CDR3 yields the full variable domain: DGGITQSPKYLFRKEGQNVTLSCEQNLNHDAMYWYRQDPGQGLRLIYYSQIVNDFQKGDIAEGYSVSREKKESFPLTVTSAQKNPTAFYLCASSIEGSPLHFGNGTRLTVT.